One sample yielded the 5 T cell receptor beta chains listed below, sequenced in a study of T cell responses to AZD1222 COVID-19 vaccine. Repertoires were generated with immunoSEQ multiplex PCR, while TCRdb's copy carries only in-frame clones and drops some. The data show 130,000 to 150,000 clones, with about 87% seen just once and about 3.2% held by the top ten. This specimen was peripheral blood, taken on day 0 of MenACWY control vaccination. The receptors come from an adult in good health.

The chain joins TRBV19 to TRBJ2-2; maybe TRBD2 (5 bases). The V gene's germline CDR1 is LNHDA and CDR2 SQIVND (reference sequence). V was shortened by 4 bases and J by 7 bases, with 16 bases between the two germline ends. This CDR3 has 15 residues. CDR3 in amino acids: CASSKEGRTNGELFF. CDR3 nucleotide sequence: TGTGCCAGTAGTAAAGAGGGTAGGACCAACGGGGAGCTGTTTTTT.

The chain couples TRBV12-3 or TRBV12-4 to TRBJ2-1; D possibly corresponds to TRBD1 (5 bases). The CDR3 length is 12 residues. Trimming left V 6 bases short and J 6 bases short, with 9 bases between. The CDR3 sequence: CASSWQGNEQFF. For the CDR3, the DNA is TGTGCCAGCAGCTGGCAGGGCAATGAGCAGTTCTTC.

This clone showed up just once. The rearrangement uses TRBV7-9 and TRBJ2-1; possibly TRBD1 or TRBD2 for D (5 bases each). V lost 7 bases and J lost 1, with 17 bases in between. This CDR3 comprises 16 residues. The germline gives CDR1 SEHNR, CDR2 FQNEAQ (reference sequence). CDR3 nucleotide sequence: TGTGCCAGCACCCCAGGGTGGGACGCATCCTACAATGAGCAGTTCTTC. Translated: CASTPGWDASYNEQFF.

V is TRBV19 and J is TRBJ1-4, with D unclear. This CDR3 spans 13 amino acids. Per the germline V gene, CDR1 is LNHDA and CDR2 is SQIVND (reference sequence). The ends were cut back, 6 bases at V and 5 bases at J, with 10 bases in the middle. In nucleotides, the CDR3 is TGTGCCAGTAGGACCCCCTGGAATGAAAAACTGTTTTTT. This gives the protein CASRTPWNEKLFF.

The chain carries TRBV5-1 and TRBJ2-7, with D perhaps TRBD1 or TRBD2 (5 bases each). The germline V and J ends were trimmed by 5 bases and 2 bases, with 14 bases remaining between them. This CDR3 has 14 residues. Germline CDR1 reads SGHRS; CDR2 reads YFSETQ. The CDR3 nucleotides read TGCGCCAGCAGGGCCCGGGACGGCGCCTACGAGCAGTACTTC. This codes for CASRARDGAYEQYF.